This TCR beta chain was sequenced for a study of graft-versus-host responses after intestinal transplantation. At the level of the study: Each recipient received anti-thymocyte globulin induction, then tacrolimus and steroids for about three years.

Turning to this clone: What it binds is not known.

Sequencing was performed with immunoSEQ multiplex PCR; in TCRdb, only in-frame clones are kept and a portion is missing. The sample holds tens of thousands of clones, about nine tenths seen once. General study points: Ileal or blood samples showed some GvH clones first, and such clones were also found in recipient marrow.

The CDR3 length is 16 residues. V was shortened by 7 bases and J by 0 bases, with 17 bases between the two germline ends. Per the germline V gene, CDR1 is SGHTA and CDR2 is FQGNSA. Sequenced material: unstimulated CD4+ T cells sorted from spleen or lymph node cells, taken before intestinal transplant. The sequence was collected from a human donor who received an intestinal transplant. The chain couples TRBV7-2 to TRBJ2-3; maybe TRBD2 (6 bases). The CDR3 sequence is CASTEVAGSSTDTQYF. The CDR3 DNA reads TGTGCCAGCACGGAAGTGGCGGGATCTAGCACAGATACGCAGTATTTT.